The clone carrying this TCR beta chain was detected ten times or more. Its antigen is as yet unknown. The data belong to a study of T cells in Graves' hyperthyroidism and ophthalmopathy. Overall study: At initial diagnosis, before any treatment had begun, peripheral blood was obtained. Findings of the study overall: Ophthalmopathy was separated from stable hyperthyroidism by a 13 V-J model.

TCR beta CDR3 sequences were amplified from RNA transcripts. A set of HTBI primers served as the primers for a first-round RT-PCR of the TCR CDR3. Using its own MiXCR run on the multiplex PCR reads, TCRdb lists one record per CDR3 protein. The data contain around 350,000 distinct CDR3 sequences, around 15% of them singletons. Trimming stripped 3 bases from V and 6 bases from J, with 7 bases between. The CDR3 totals 11 residues. Germline CDR1 is SGHDT and CDR2 is YYEEEE. The V and J genes are TRBV5-6 and TRBJ2-7; a weak D match, TRBD1 (5 bases). The material sequenced was blood. The source is a woman aged 60-75 years with Graves' ophthalmopathy. CDR3 region: CASSYGAEQYF. The CDR3 bases are TGTGCCAGCAGCTATGGGGCCGAGCAGTACTTC. Full variable domain (outside the CDR3, taken from reference TRBV5-6 and TRBJ2-7): DAGVTQSPTHLIKTRGQQVTLRCSPKSGHDTVSWYQQALGQGPQFIFQYYEEEERQRGNFPDRFSGHQFPNYSSELNVNALLLGDSALYLCASSYGAEQYFGPGTRLTVT.